The 15 T cell receptor beta chains reported below all come from one sample, sequenced in a study of blood T cells in healthy people across ages. The use of a sample-barcoded 5' primer and a J-beta primer mix characterized a second PCR of roughly 7 to 12 cycles. TCRdb recomputed calls from the 5' RACE reads with MiXCR, one row per CDR3 protein. The repertoire holds about 670,000 distinct CDR3 sequences, around 52% seen once, with about 14% in the top ten. Sequencing used blood. Receptors were obtained from a woman older than 75 in good health.

This clonotype appeared many times. The chain links TRBV2 to TRBJ2-5; D is unclear. The V end lost 1 base, the J end lost 1 base, and 10 bases lay between the germline ends. The CDR3 is made up of 15 amino acids. The V gene's germline CDR1 is SNHLY and CDR2 FYNNEI. CDR3 DNA: TGTGCCAGCAGTGAAGAGGGTTCGAGCCAAGAGACCCAGTACTTC. Protein product: CASSEEGSSQETQYF. Full variable domain (rest looked up from reference TRBV2 and TRBJ2-5): EPEVTQTPSHQVTQMGQEVILRCVPISNHLYFYWYRQILGQKVEFLVSFYNNEISEKSEIFDDQFSVERPDGSNFTLKIRSTKLEDSAMYFCASSEEGSSQETQYFGPGTRLLVL.

The chain couples TRBV18 to TRBJ1-2; D unresolved. V was trimmed by 4 bases and J by 0 bases, leaving 9 bases between them. Germline V gene sequence: CDR1 KGHSH, CDR2 LQKENI. CDR3 length: 14 amino acids. The CDR3 sequence is CASSLAATNYGYTF. In DNA form, the CDR3 reads TGTGCCAGCTCACTGGCAGCAACTAACTATGGCTACACCTTC.

The chain couples TRBV27 to TRBJ2-7; the D gene could be TRBD1 or TRBD2 (5 bases each). The CDR3 has 20 amino acids. With 10 bases removed from V and 2 bases from J, the gap between germline ends came to 36 bases. Per germline, CDR1 MNHEY and CDR2 SMNVEV (reference sequence). CDR3 amino acids: CATYPSPGNIRCREPYEQYF. DNA of the CDR3: TGTGCCACCTACCCCTCCCCAGGTAATATTAGGTGCAGGGAGCCCTACGAGCAGTACTTC.

This clonotype was counted ten times or more. V gene TRBV7-2 combines with J gene TRBJ2-4, with D perhaps matching TRBD2 (5 bases). CDR3 length: 15 residues. The germline gives CDR1 SGHTA, CDR2 FQGNSA. V gave up 5 bases and J gave up 7 bases, with 18 bases separating them. In DNA form, the CDR3 reads TGTGCCAGCAGCGCGCGGGCCTCCTTTGGGAACATTCAGTACTTC. This gives the protein CASSARASFGNIQYF.

The chain uses TRBV20-1 and TRBJ2-7, with a weak D call TRBD2 (7 bases). Germline loops: CDR1 DFQATT, CDR2 SNEGSKA (reference sequence). The CDR3 length is 14 residues. V was pared by 6 bases and J by 5 bases, with 20 bases between. CDR3 region: CSAPNPGGGDEQYF. CDR3 coding DNA: TGCAGTGCCCCAAACCCCGGCGGGGGCGACGAGCAGTACTTC.

Many counts were recorded for this clonotype. The rearrangement joins TRBV20-1 to TRBJ2-5; TRBD1 agrees at 7 bases. V trimming: 5 bases; J trimming: 4 bases; junction bases outside the gene matches: 7. The germline CDR1 and CDR2 sequences are DFQATT and SNEGSKA (reference sequence). The CDR3 covers 13 residues. CDR3 in amino acids: CSAPEGAGETQYF. Here the CDR3 DNA reads TGCAGTGCTCCCGAGGGGGCGGGAGAGACCCAGTACTTC.

The chain couples TRBV4-2 to TRBJ2-1, with D possibly being TRBD2 (7 bases). Judging by the DNA end, TRBJ2-7 fits better; the J call may be wrong. This CDR3 is 18 amino acids long. Germline-derived CDR1 and CDR2 are LGHNA and YNFKEQ. The CDR3 loop is CASSQDRGAKSSYNEQYF. CDR3 bases: TGTGCCAGCAGCCAAGATCGGGGGGCGAAGAGCTCCTACAATGAGCAGTACTTC.

The chain is built from TRBV20-1 and TRBJ2-3; no definite D call. CDR1 DFQATT and CDR2 SNEGSKA come from the germline V gene (reference sequence). V was cut by 6 bases and J by 2 bases, with 6 bases left in between. The length of the CDR3 is 11 residues. CDR3 DNA: TGCAGTGCCACGAACACAGATACGCAGTATTTT. Its protein product is CSATNTDTQYF.

This clonotype was observed a few times. The chain recombines TRBV12-3 or TRBV12-4 with TRBJ1-5; D gene uncertain. The V end was cut by 7 bases, the J end by 8 bases, with 15 bases between. This CDR3 is 13 amino acids long. CDR3 in amino acids: CASTSRVGEPQHF. The CDR3 nucleotides read TGTGCCAGCACCTCTAGGGTGGGAGAGCCCCAGCATTTT.

A note on this clonotype: This sequence may be a read error, since a much larger clone differs from it by one base. The chain uses TRBV15 and TRBJ2-1; maybe TRBD2 (6 bases). The J call is in doubt because the DNA end fits TRBJ2-7 better. Germline-derived CDR1 and CDR2 are LNHNV and YYDKDF (reference sequence). This CDR3 spans 14 amino acids. In nucleotides, the CDR3 is TGTGCCACCAGCAGAGAAGGGACTTCCAATGAGCAGTACTTC. Residues: CATSREGTSNEQYF.

As regards this clonotype: This may come from a read error, since a much larger clone is one base off. V usage is TRBV6-2 or TRBV6-3 and J usage is TRBJ2-5, with 9 bases lining up with TRBD2. Germline loops: CDR1 MNHEY, CDR2 SVGEGT. Germline trimming cut 3 bases from V and 11 bases from J; bases unmatched to any gene: 13. The CDR3 has 15 amino acids. CDR3 bases: TGTGCCAGCAGTTATAGCGGGAGCAGGTACAATGAGCAGTACTTC. This sequence encodes CASSYSGSRYNEQYF.

The V call is TRBV20-1, the J call TRBJ1-1, with a possible D match to TRBD1 (6 bases). The CDR3 spans 17 residues. The V end was cut by 0 bases, the J end by 7 bases, with 24 bases between. CDR1 DFQATT and CDR2 SNEGSKA come from the germline V gene (reference sequence). The CDR3 protein is CSAREPTGAAGKGEAFF. CDR3 DNA sequence: TGCAGTGCTAGAGAACCGACAGGCGCTGCCGGGAAGGGTGAAGCTTTCTTT.

This clonotype was found many times. CDR3 nucleotide sequence: TGCAGTGCTAGGTGGGACAATCTGTCCCGGTCACCCCTCCACTTT. Amino acid sequence: CSARWDNLSRSPLHF. The gene calls are TRBV20-1 and TRBJ1-6; D perhaps matches TRBD1 (6 bases). Looked up from germline, CDR1 is DFQATT and CDR2 is SNEGSKA (reference sequence). The ends were cut back, 3 bases at V and 10 bases at J, with 19 bases in the middle. This CDR3 contains 15 residues.

The chain couples TRBV3-1 to TRBJ2-2; tentative D call: TRBD2 (6 bases). CDR1 is LGHDT, CDR2 YNNKEL, per germline (reference sequence). V was pared by 0 bases and J by 2 bases, with 13 bases between. The CDR3 has 17 amino acids. CDR3 residues: CASSQDPWGGNTGELFF. CDR3 bases: TGTGCCAGCAGCCAAGATCCGTGGGGAGGTAACACCGGGGAGCTGTTTTTT.

V is TRBV11-2 and J is TRBJ2-3; the D gene could be TRBD1 or TRBD2 (5 bases each). The CDR3 length is 15 residues. Germline V lookup: CDR1 SGHAT, CDR2 FQNNGV. V gave up 2 bases and J gave up 4 bases, with 13 bases separating them. The CDR3 sequence: CASSLWDAVPDTQYF. The CDR3 DNA sequence: TGTGCCAGCAGCTTATGGGACGCAGTCCCAGATACGCAGTATTTT.